The clone carrying this T cell receptor (beta chain) has just a few counts. Its antigen remains unknown. The entry originates in a study of shared clonotypes between healthy human individuals. Sequencing was performed with immunoSEQ multiplex PCR; in TCRdb, only in-frame clones are kept and a portion is missing. The data contain about 1 million clones, approximately 76% of them singletons. CDR1 and CDR2 (germline): MNHNY, SVGAGI (reference sequence). The CDR3 sequence is 16 residues long. V lost 8 bases and J lost 4, with 21 bases in between. Whole-study results and caveats: Blood alone was sampled, and tissue repertoires likely differ. Researchers found naive subsets generally carried larger estimated richness than memory subsets. Non-shared clonotypes displayed generation probabilities falling below those of clonotypes present in all four donors. Clonotype sharing among donors likely depends on sequencing depth.

Material: memory CD4+ T cells sorted from blood. Noted subset: CD45RA-negative fraction. The TCR sequence derives from a man younger than 30 in good health. The chain has TRBV6-6 and TRBJ1-3; maybe TRBD1 (5 bases). This CDR3 is CASLYSAGGSGNTIYF. The CDR3 DNA is TGTGCCAGCCTATACTCAGCCGGGGGGTCGGGAAACACCATATATTTT.